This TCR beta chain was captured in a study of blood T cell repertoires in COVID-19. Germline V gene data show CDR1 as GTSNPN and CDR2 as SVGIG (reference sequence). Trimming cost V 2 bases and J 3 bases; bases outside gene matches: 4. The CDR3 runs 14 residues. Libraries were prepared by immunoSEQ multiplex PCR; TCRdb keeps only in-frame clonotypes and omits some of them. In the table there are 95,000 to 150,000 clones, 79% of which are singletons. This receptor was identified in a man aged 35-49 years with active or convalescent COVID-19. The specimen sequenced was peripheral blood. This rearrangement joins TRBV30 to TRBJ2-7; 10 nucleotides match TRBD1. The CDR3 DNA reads TGTGCCTGGAGTTGGGGACAGGGGTACTACGAGCAGTACTTC. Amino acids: CAWSWGQGYYEQYF. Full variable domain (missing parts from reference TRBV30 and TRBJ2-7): SQTIHQWPATLVQPVGSPLSLECTVEGTSNPNLYWYRQAAGRGLQLLFYSVGIGQISSEVPQNLSASRPQDRQFILSSKKLLLSDSGFYLCAWSWGQGYYEQYFGPGTRLTVT.